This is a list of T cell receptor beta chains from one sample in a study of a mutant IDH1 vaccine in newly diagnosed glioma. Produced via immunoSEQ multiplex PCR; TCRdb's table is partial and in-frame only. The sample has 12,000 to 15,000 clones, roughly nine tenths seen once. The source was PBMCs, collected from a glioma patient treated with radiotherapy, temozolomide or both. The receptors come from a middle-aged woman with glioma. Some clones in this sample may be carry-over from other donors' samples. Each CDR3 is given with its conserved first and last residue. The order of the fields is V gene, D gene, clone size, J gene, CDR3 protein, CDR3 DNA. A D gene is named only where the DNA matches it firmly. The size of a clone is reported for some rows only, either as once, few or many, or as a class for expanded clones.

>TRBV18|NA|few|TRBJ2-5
CASSPRPGNQETQYF
TGTGCCAGCTCACCACGTCCCGGGAACCAAGAGACCCAGTACTTC
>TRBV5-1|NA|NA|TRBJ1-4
CANSSQPGHTNEKLFF
TGCGCCAATTCATCCCAACCGGGACATACTAATGAAAAACTGTTTTTT
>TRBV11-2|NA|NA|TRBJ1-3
CASSFGGNTIYF
TGTGCCAGCAGCTTCGGAGGAAACACCATATATTTT
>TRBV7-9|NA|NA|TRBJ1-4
CASSLQGSEKLFF
TGTGCCAGCAGCCTTCAGGGAAGCGAAAAACTGTTTTTT
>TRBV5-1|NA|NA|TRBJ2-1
CASSLEGHEQFF
TGCGCCAGCAGCTTGGAAGGGCATGAGCAGTTCTTC
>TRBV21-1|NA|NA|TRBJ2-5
CASHEGPRQETQYF
TGTGCCAGCCACGAAGGGCCCCGACAAGAGACCCAGTACTTC
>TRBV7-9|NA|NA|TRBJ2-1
CAISRRSREGVYNEQFF
TGTGCCATATCTCGGAGGTCGCGGGAAGGGGTCTACAATGAGCAGTTCTTC
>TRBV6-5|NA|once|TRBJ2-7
CASSSPRDINYEQYF
TGTGCCAGCTCAAGCCCTAGGGACATAAACTACGAGCAGTACTTC
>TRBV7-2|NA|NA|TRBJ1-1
CASSLGRIPGWGNTEAFF
TGTGCCAGCAGCTTAGGTAGAATCCCCGGATGGGGTAACACTGAAGCTTTCTTT
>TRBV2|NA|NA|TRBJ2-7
CASLMAGTRSYEQYF
TGTGCCAGCCTAATGGCCGGGACACGTTCTTACGAGCAGTACTTC
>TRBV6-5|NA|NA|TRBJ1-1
CASSPIGPVNTEAFF
TGTGCCAGCAGCCCTATAGGTCCAGTGAACACTGAAGCTTTCTTT
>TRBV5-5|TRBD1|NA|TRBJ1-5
CASSLGQLYQPQHF
TGTGCCAGCAGCCTGGGACAGCTCTATCAGCCCCAGCATTTT
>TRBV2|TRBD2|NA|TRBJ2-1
CASLLSGSGDEQFF
TGTGCCAGCCTTTTAAGCGGGAGTGGGGATGAGCAGTTCTTC
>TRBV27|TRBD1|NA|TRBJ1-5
CASSQTGAGSSNQPQHF
TGTGCCAGCAGTCAAACAGGGGCCGGTTCGAGCAATCAGCCCCAGCATTTT
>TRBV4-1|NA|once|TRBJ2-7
CASSTDRAYEQYF
TGCGCCAGCAGTACGGACAGAGCCTACGAGCAGTACTTC
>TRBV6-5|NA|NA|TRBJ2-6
CASSYSRASGANVLTF
TGTGCCAGCAGTTACTCGAGAGCCTCTGGGGCCAACGTCCTGACTTTC
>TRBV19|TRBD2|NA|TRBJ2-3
CASLRGGQADTQYF
TGTGCCAGTCTACGGGGGGGCCAGGCAGATACGCAGTATTTT
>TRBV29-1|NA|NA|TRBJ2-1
CSVDGGRDNEQFF
TGCAGCGTTGATGGAGGAAGAGACAATGAGCAGTTCTTC
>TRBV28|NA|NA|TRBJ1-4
CASRYQGNEKLFF
TGTGCCAGCAGGTACCAGGGAAATGAAAAACTGTTTTTT
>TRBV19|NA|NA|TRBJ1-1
CASRGLGLTEAFF
TGTGCCAGTAGGGGATTAGGGTTGACTGAAGCTTTCTTT
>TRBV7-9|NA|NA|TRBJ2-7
CASSYSGLDEQYF
TGTGCCAGCAGCTATTCGGGATTGGACGAGCAGTACTTC
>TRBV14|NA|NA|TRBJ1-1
CASSLEVGNTEAFF
TGTGCCAGCAGCCTAGAAGTGGGGAACACTGAAGCTTTCTTT
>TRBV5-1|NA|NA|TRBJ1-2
CASSAGQSSDVGTF
TGCGCCAGCAGCGCTGGACAGAGTTCTGACGTCGGCACCTTC
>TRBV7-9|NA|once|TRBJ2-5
CASGSSGRYQETQYF
TGTGCCAGCGGGAGTTCAGGGAGGTACCAAGAGACCCAGTACTTC
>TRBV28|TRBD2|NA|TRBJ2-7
CASSFPLSGSWAEQYF
TGTGCCAGCAGTTTCCCCCTTAGCGGGAGCTGGGCCGAGCAGTACTTC
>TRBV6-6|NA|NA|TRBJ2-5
CASSRGGSGETQYF
TGTGCCAGCAGTCGTGGGGGGAGCGGTGAGACCCAGTACTTC
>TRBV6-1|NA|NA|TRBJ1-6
CASGSPGINSPLHF
TGTGCCAGCGGAAGTCCGGGTATTAATTCACCCCTCCACTTT
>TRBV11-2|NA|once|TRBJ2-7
CASSLGASLGHLEQYF
TGTGCCAGCAGCCTGGGAGCGTCGCTGGGCCACCTCGAGCAGTACTTC
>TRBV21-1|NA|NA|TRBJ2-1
CASSRGSSYNEQFF
TGTGCCAGCAGCAGGGGTAGCTCCTACAATGAGCAGTTCTTC
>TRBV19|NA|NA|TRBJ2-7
CASSIAEASADEQYF
TGTGCCAGTAGTATCGCGGAGGCCTCCGCAGACGAGCAGTACTTC
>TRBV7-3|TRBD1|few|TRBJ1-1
CASSSGQGTEAFF
TGTGCCAGCAGCTCGGGACAGGGGACTGAAGCTTTCTTT
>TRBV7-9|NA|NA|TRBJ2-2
CASSQGGTGELFF
TGTGCCAGCAGCCAGGGAGGCACCGGGGAGCTGTTTTTT
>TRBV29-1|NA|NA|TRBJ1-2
CSVEPGRYGYTF
TGCAGCGTTGAACCAGGGAGGTATGGCTACACCTTC
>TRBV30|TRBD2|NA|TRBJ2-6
CAWSRGGDSGANVLTF
TGTGCCTGGAGTCGGGGGGGAGACTCTGGGGCCAACGTCCTGACTTTC
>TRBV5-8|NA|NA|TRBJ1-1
CASSLGPRQRMNTEAFF
TGTGCCAGCAGCTTGGGACCTCGACAGAGGATGAACACTGAAGCTTTCTTT
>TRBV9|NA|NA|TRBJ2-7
CASSVEGLSYEQYF
TGTGCCAGCAGCGTAGAAGGTCTCTCCTACGAGCAGTACTTC
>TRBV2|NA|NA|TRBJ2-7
CASSESGVSYEQYF
TGTGCCAGCAGTGAAAGTGGAGTCTCCTACGAGCAGTACTTC
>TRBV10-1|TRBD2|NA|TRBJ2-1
CASSVAGGRYNEQFF
TGCGCCAGCAGTGTCGCGGGGGGCCGCTACAATGAGCAGTTCTTC
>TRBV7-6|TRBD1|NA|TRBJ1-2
CASSLDSGGYGYTF
TGTGCCAGCAGCTTAGATTCAGGGGGTTATGGCTACACCTTC
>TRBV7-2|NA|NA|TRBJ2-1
CASSLNSDSLQQFF
TGTGCCAGCAGCTTAAACTCGGACAGCCTACAGCAGTTCTTC
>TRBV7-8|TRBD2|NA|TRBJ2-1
CASSLSLTSGRRYEQFF
TGTGCCAGCAGCTTATCCCTGACTAGCGGGAGGAGGTATGAGCAGTTCTTC